This TCR beta chain emerged from a study of cytomegalovirus exposure and HLA in healthy donors. This clone has only a few counts. Antigen unknown. Overall study findings and caveats: Prediction of most subjects' HLA-A and HLA-B alleles by TCR beta sequences was reportedly accurate. In a later analysis, common viral pathogens appeared linked to several of the most significant clusters. Presence/absence analyses treated sequencing depth as roughly uniform across donors.

V lost 5 bases, J lost 2 bases, and 9 bases stayed unmatched. Germline V gives CDR1 SGHAT, CDR2 FQNNGV. This CDR3 is built from 15 residues. The PCR ran on 60 Vbeta and 13 Jbeta primers. Clones were read by immunoSEQ multiplex PCR, and TCRdb kept only the in-frame ones, dropping some. The data contain about 150,000 clones, 76% of them singletons. Sample: PBMCs. This chain joins TRBV11-2 and TRBJ2-7; 7 positions match TRBD2. The source is a male donor in good health and CMV-seronegative. The CDR3 DNA sequence: TGTGCCAGCAGCAGTAGCGGGCCTCACACCTACGAGCAGTACTTC. As protein: CASSSSGPHTYEQYF.